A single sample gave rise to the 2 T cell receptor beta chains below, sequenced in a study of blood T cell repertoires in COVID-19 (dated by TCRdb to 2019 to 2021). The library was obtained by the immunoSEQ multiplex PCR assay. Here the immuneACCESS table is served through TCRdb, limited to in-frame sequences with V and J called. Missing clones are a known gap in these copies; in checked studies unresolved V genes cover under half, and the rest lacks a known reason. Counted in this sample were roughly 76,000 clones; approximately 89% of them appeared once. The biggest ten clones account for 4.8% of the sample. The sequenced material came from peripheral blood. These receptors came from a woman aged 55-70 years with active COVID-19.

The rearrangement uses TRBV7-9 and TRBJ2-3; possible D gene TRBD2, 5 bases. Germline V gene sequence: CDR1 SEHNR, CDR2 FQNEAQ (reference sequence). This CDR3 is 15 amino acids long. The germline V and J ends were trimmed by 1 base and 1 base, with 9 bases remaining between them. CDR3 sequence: CASSLVSARTDTQYF. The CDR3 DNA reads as TGTGCCAGCAGCTTAGTTAGCGCCCGCACAGATACGCAGTATTTT.

The CDR3 loop is CASSTRRTGSGELFF. The CDR3 DNA follows: TGTGCCAGCAGTACCCGTAGGACAGGGTCCGGGGAGCTGTTTTTT. The gene calls are TRBV6-6 and TRBJ2-2; TRBD1 aligns across 8 bases. After removal of 5 bases from V and 6 bases from J, the junction contained 8 bases not matched to a gene. Germline assignment: CDR1 MNHNY and CDR2 SVGAGI (reference sequence). The CDR3 covers 15 residues.